This is a list of T cell receptor beta chains from one sample in a study of T cell responses to AZD1222 COVID-19 vaccine. The table came from immunoSEQ multiplex PCR; TCRdb's copy has only in-frame clones and leaves some out. The data hold about 180,000 clones, with about 90% observed a single time. The material sequenced was peripheral blood, taken on day 0 of AZD1222 vaccination. Receptors were obtained from an adult in good health. The CDR3 runs from the conserved cysteine through the conserved F or W. The D gene is left open where the match is weak. Size is stated for part of the rows, as once, few or many counts, or as a class when the clone is expanded.

D,J,V,size,DNA,CDR3
-,TRBJ1-5,TRBV27,-,TGTGCCAGCAGTTTAGGAGACAGCAATCAGCCCCAGCATTTT,CASSLGDSNQPQHF
TRBD1,TRBJ2-3,TRBV5-1,-,TGCGCCAGCAGCTTCGGACAGGGGGTCGCAGATACGCAGTATTTT,CASSFGQGVADTQYF
-,TRBJ1-2,TRBV7-2,once,TGTGCCAGCAGCTTAGCCACAGTAGACTATGGCTACACCTTC,CASSLATVDYGYTF
-,TRBJ1-2,TRBV2,-,TGTGCCAGCAGTGACCGACAGACCTCTGGCTACACCTTC,CASSDRQTSGYTF
-,TRBJ1-1,TRBV29-1,-,TGCAGCGACCTCAGGGGGAACACTGAAGCTTTCTTT,CSDLRGNTEAFF
TRBD1,TRBJ1-3,TRBV25-1,-,TGTGCCAGCAGTTCAGGGGGCGAGAACACCATATATTTT,CASSSGGENTIYF
-,TRBJ2-7,TRBV6-5,once,TGTGCCAGCAGTACAGGGAGGAGCTCCTACGAGCAGTACTTC,CASSTGRSSYEQYF
-,TRBJ2-5,TRBV18,-,TGTGCCAGCTCACTCCGGCAGGGGTCCCAAGAGACCCAGTACTTC,CASSLRQGSQETQYF
-,TRBJ1-6,TRBV27,few,TGTGCCAGCAGTTTTGACGCCTGGGGTACACCCCTCCACTTT,CASSFDAWGTPLHF
-,TRBJ1-3,TRBV30,-,TGTGCCTGGACAGGGTCTGGAAACACCATATATTTT,CAWTGSGNTIYF